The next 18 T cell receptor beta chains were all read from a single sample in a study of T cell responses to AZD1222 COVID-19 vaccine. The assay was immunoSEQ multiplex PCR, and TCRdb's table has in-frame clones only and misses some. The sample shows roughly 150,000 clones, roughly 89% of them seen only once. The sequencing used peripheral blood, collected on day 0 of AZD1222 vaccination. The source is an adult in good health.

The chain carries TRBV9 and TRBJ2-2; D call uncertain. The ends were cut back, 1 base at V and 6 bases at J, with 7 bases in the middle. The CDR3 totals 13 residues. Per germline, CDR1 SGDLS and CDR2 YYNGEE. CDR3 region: CASSVLVAGELFF. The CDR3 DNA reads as TGTGCCAGCAGCGTATTGGTGGCCGGGGAGCTGTTTTTT.

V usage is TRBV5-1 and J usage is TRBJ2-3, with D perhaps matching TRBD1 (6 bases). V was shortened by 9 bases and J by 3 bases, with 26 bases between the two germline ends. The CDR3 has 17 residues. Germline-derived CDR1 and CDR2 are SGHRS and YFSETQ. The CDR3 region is CATQATAGVVGTDTQYF. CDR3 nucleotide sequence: TGCGCCACCCAGGCCACCGCAGGGGTGGTAGGGACAGATACGCAGTATTTT.

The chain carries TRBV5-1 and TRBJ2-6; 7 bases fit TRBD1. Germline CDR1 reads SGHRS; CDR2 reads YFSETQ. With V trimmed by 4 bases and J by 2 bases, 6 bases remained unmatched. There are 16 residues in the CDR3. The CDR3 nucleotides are TGCGCCAGCAGCCTGCACAGGGGAACTGGGGCCAACGTCCTGACTTTC. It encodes CASSLHRGTGANVLTF.

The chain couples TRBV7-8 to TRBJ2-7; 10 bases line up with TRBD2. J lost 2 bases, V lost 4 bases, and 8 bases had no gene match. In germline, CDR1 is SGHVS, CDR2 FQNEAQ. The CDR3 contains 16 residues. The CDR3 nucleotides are TGTGCCAGCAGCTACACCTGGACTAGCGGAACCTACGAGCAGTACTTC. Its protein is CASSYTWTSGTYEQYF.

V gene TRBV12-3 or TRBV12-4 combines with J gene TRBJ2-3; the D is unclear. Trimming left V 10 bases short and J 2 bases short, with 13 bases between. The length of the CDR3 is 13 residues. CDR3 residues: CATSYESTDTQYF. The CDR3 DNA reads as TGTGCCACCTCGTACGAATCCACAGATACGCAGTATTTT.

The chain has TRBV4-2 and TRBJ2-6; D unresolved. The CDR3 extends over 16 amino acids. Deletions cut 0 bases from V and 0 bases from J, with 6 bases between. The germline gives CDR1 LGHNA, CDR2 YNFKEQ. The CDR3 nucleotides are TGTGCCAGCAGCCAAGAACGGAACTCTGGGGCCAACGTCCTGACTTTC. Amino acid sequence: CASSQERNSGANVLTF.

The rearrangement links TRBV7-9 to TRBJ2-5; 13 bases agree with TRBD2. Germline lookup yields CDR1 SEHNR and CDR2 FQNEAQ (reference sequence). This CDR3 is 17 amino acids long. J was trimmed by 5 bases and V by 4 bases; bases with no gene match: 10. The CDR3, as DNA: TGTGCCAGCAGCTATAGGACTAGCGGGAGAGGAGAGGAGACCCAGTACTTC. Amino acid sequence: CASSYRTSGRGEETQYF. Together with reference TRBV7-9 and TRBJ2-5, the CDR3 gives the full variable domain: DTGVSQNPRHKITKRGQNVTFRCDPISEHNRLYWYRQTLGQGPEFLTYFQNEAQLEKSRLLSDRFSAERPKGSFSTLEIQRTEQGDSAMYLCASSYRTSGRGEETQYFGPGTRLLVL.

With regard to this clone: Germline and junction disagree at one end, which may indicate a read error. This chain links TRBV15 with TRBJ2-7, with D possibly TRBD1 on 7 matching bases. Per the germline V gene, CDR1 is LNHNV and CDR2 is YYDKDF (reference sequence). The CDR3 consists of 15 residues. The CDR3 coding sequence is TGTGCCACCAGCCGAGAACAGGGGACTCCTTACGAGCAGTACTTC. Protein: CATSREQGTPYEQYF.

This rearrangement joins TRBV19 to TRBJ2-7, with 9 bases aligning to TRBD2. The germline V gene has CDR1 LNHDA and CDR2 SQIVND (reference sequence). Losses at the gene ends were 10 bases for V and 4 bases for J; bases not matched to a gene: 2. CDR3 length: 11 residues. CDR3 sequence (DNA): TGTGCCACTAGCGGGAAGTACGAGCAGTACTTC. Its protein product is CATSGKYEQYF. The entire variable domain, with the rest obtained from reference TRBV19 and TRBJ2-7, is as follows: DGGITQSPKYLFRKEGQNVTLSCEQNLNHDAMYWYRQDPGQGLRLIYYSQIVNDFQKGDIAEGYSVSREKKESFPLTVTSAQKNPTAFYLCATSGKYEQYFGPGTRLTVT.

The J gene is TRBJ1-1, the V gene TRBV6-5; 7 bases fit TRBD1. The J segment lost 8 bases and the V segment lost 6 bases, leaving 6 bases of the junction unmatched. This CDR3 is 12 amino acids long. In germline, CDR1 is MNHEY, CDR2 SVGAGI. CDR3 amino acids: CASRSHRGEAFF. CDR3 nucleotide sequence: TGTGCCAGCAGGAGCCACAGGGGAGAAGCTTTCTTT.

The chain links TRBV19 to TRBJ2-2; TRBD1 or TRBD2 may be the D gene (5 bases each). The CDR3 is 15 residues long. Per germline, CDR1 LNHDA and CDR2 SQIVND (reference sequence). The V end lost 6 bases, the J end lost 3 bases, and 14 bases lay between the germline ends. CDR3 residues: CASRTGLGDTGELFF. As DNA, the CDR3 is TGTGCCAGTAGGACCGGACTGGGGGACACCGGGGAGCTGTTTTTT.

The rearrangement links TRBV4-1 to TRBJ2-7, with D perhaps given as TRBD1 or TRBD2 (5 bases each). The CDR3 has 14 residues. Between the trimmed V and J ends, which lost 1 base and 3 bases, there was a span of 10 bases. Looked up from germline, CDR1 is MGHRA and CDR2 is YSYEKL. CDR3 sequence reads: CASSQARESYEQYF. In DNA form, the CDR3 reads TGCGCCAGCAGCCAAGCCAGGGAGAGCTACGAGCAGTACTTC.

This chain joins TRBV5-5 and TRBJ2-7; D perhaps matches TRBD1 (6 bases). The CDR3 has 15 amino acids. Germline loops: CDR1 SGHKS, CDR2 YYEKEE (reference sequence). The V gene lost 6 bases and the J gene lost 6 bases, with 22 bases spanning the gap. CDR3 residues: CASTTGNTPSSEQYF. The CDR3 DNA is TGTGCCAGCACCACAGGGAATACTCCCTCAAGCGAGCAGTACTTC.

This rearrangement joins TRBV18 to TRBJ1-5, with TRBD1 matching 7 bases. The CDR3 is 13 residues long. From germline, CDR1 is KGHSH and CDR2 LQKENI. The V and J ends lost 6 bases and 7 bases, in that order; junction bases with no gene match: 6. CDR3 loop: CASSQGEDQPQHF. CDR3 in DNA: TGTGCCAGCTCCCAGGGGGAAGACCAGCCCCAGCATTTT.

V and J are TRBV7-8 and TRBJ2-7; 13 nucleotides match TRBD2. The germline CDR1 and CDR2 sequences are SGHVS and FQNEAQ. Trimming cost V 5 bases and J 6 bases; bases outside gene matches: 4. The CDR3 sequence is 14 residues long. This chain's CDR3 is CASSPGLAGVEQYF. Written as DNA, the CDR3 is TGTGCCAGCAGCCCCGGACTAGCGGGAGTCGAGCAGTACTTC.

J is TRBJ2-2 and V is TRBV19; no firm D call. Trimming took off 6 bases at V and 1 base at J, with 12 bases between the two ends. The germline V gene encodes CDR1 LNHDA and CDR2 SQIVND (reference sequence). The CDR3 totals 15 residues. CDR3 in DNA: TGTGCCAGTAGGTTCGGACCATTGAACACCGGGGAGCTGTTTTTT. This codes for CASRFGPLNTGELFF.

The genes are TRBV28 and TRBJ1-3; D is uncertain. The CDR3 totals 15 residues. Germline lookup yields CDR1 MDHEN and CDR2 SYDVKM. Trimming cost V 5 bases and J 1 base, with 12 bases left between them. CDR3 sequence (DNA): TGTGCCAGCAGTCCCGGCGCGGGATCTGGAAACACCATATATTTT. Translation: CASSPGAGSGNTIYF.

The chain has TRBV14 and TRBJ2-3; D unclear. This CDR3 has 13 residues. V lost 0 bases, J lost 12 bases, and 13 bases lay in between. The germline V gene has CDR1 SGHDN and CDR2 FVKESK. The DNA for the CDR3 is TGTGCCAGCAGCCAAGATCCAAACTTAAGTCAGTATTTT. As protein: CASSQDPNLSQYF.